This T cell receptor beta chain came from a study of cytomegalovirus exposure and HLA in healthy donors. Whole-study results and caveats: Common viral pathogens seemed, in a later analysis, to connect with several of the most significant clusters.

The donors, nominally healthy at sampling, likely had unrecorded immune exposures. V was cut by 8 bases and J by 3 bases, with 9 bases left in between. This CDR3 contains 12 residues. CDR1 SGHDT and CDR2 YYEEEE come from the germline V gene. About this clone itself: Its antigen is undetermined.

Vbeta (60) and Jbeta (13) primers were used in the PCR. Only in-frame clones appear in the TCRdb table, and some are missing; sequencing was by immunoSEQ multiplex PCR. The sample contains 200,000 or so clones, about 89% of which appear only once. V and J are TRBV5-6 and TRBJ2-1; the D gene is possibly TRBD2 (5 bases). Source material: PBMCs. The sequence was obtained from a man aged 25 to 40 in good health and CMV-seronegative. CDR3 sequence: CASWTGYNEQFF. In DNA, the CDR3 is TGTGCCAGTTGGACTGGCTACAATGAGCAGTTCTTC.